This passage covers 32 T cell receptor beta chains from one sample sequenced in a study of shared clonotypes between healthy human individuals. The naive CD8 fraction comprised CD45RO-negative cells positively selected for CCR7 and excluded terminally differentiated effector memory CD45RA+ cells. Produced via immunoSEQ multiplex PCR; TCRdb's table is partial and in-frame only. The table includes nearly 600,000 clones, about 95% detected once. Material for sequencing was naive CD8+ T cells sorted from blood. These receptors were collected from a woman younger than 45 in good health.

The CDR3 reads CASSLVAELSGNTIYF. In DNA, the CDR3 is TGTGCCAGCAGCTTAGTTGCAGAGCTCTCTGGAAACACCATATATTTT. The chain combines TRBV7-9 with TRBJ1-3; D not resolved. The V end lost 1 base, the J end lost 0 bases, and 10 bases lay between the germline ends. The CDR3 covers 16 residues. Germline CDR1 is SEHNR and CDR2 is FQNEAQ (reference sequence).

The chain links TRBV19 to TRBJ2-7; a possible D gene is TRBD2 (5 bases). The CDR3 totals 14 residues. V was cut by 2 bases and J by 2 bases, with 10 bases left in between. Per the germline V gene, CDR1 is LNHDA and CDR2 is SQIVND (reference sequence). In DNA, the CDR3 is TGTGCCAGTAGTATAAGCTGGGGAGCCTACGAGCAGTACTTC. It specifies CASSISWGAYEQYF.

The chain links TRBV5-6 to TRBJ2-7, with D tentatively TRBD1 (6 bases). V was clipped by 4 bases and J by 3 bases, with 17 bases between them. The CDR3 is 15 amino acids. From germline, CDR1 is SGHDT and CDR2 YYEEEE. CDR3 nucleotides: TGTGCCAGCAGCCCTTACAGGAAGGGGGACTACGAGCAGTACTTC. Its translation is CASSPYRKGDYEQYF.

This chain links TRBV29-1 with TRBJ2-1; unclear D gene. Germline V gives CDR1 SQVTM, CDR2 ANQGSEA. The CDR3 contains 13 residues. V lost 4 bases to trimming and J lost 7 bases, with 14 bases between them. This CDR3 reads CSVVVPQRNEQFF. The CDR3 DNA sequence: TGCAGCGTTGTAGTTCCCCAGAGGAATGAGCAGTTCTTC.

This clone occurred once. The chain couples TRBV7-9 to TRBJ2-3; 11 nucleotides agree with TRBD2. Germline CDR1 reads SEHNR; CDR2 reads FQNEAQ (reference sequence). V dropped 5 bases and J dropped 2; count of bases not matched to a gene: 6. The length of the CDR3 is 16 residues. The CDR3: CASSGTSGLNTDTQYF. CDR3 bases: TGTGCCAGCAGCGGGACTAGCGGATTAAACACAGATACGCAGTATTTT.

This clone was seen a single time. The CDR3 DNA follows: TGTGCCAGCAGCGAAGGGGATCCCGGGGAGCTGTTTTTT. Encoded protein: CASSEGDPGELFF. The chain recombines TRBV9 with TRBJ2-2; TRBD1 is a possible D gene (5 bases). The V gene's germline CDR1 is SGDLS and CDR2 YYNGEE. With 3 bases removed from V and 6 bases from J, the gap between germline ends came to 9 bases. The CDR3 spans 13 residues. Filled out from reference TRBV9 and TRBJ2-2, the complete variable domain reads DSGVTQTPKHLITATGQRVTLRCSPRSGDLSVYWYQQSLDQGLQFLIQYYNGEERAKGNILERFSAQQFPDLHSELNLSSLELGDSALYFCASSEGDPGELFFGEGSRLTVL.

The genes are TRBV15 and TRBJ2-5; no definite D call. This CDR3 region has 14 residues. Trimming removed 5 bases from V and 1 base from J, with 11 bases in between. CDR1 is LNHNV and CDR2 is YYDKDF in the germline V gene (reference sequence). The CDR3 sequence: CATSPYNSQETQYF. The CDR3 DNA follows: TGTGCCACCAGCCCATATAATTCCCAAGAGACCCAGTACTTC.

The chain links TRBV28 to TRBJ2-1, with a tentative D call TRBD2 (6 bases). Trimming took 5 bases from V and 8 from J, leaving 19 bases between them. Per the germline V gene, CDR1 is MDHEN and CDR2 is SYDVKM. This CDR3 has 15 amino acids. CDR3 nucleotide sequence: TGTGCCAGCAGTACAGGCCGGGACTCCCCCCATGAGCAGTTCTTC. Amino acids: CASSTGRDSPHEQFF.

Written as DNA, the CDR3 is TGTGCCAGCAGTGAAAGGAGGGGAAGTATGGACGAGCAGTACTTC. Its protein is CASSERRGSMDEQYF. The rearrangement links TRBV6-1 to TRBJ2-7; a possible D gene is TRBD2 (6 bases). V lost 2 bases, J lost 5 bases, and 16 bases lay in between. The CDR3 length is 15 residues. Germline V gene data show CDR1 as MNHNS and CDR2 as SASEGT.

The J gene is TRBJ1-1, the V gene TRBV30; D unclear. The germline V and J ends were trimmed by 0 bases and 8 bases, with 7 bases remaining between them. Germline V gives CDR1 GTSNPN, CDR2 SVGIG (reference sequence). CDR3 size: 11 residues. CDR3 bases: TGTGCCTGGAGTGTAGGAGGGGAAGCTTTCTTT. The encoded protein is CAWSVGGEAFF. The full variable domain, in which reference TRBV30 and TRBJ1-1 provide the parts outside the CDR3, is SQTIHQWPATLVQPVGSPLSLECTVEGTSNPNLYWYRQAAGRGLQLLFYSVGIGQISSEVPQNLSASRPQDRQFILSSKKLLLSDSGFYLCAWSVGGEAFFGQGTRLTVV.

V and J are TRBV29-1 and TRBJ1-6; D may be TRBD1 (6 bases). Deletions cut 4 bases from V and 7 bases from J, with 14 bases between. The CDR3 extends over 14 amino acids. The germline CDR1 and CDR2 sequences are SQVTM and ANQGSEA. CDR3 in DNA: TGCAGCGTTGGTGGGGGCGCCGAGAATTCACCCCTCCACTTT. Translating gives CSVGGGAENSPLHF. Filled out from reference TRBV29-1 and TRBJ1-6, the complete variable domain reads SAVISQKPSRDICQRGTSLTIQCQVDSQVTMMFWYRQQPGQSLTLIATANQGSEATYESGFVIDKFPISRPNLTFSTLTVSNMSPEDSSIYLCSVGGGAENSPLHFGNGTRLTVT.

This rearrangement joins TRBV11-3 to TRBJ2-7; 7 bases map to TRBD2. Unmatched junction bases numbered 2, after V lost 1 base and J lost 5 bases. In germline, CDR1 is SGHNT, CDR2 YENEEA. The CDR3 consists of 13 residues. The CDR3 reads CASSLGLANEQYF. As DNA, the CDR3 is TGTGCCAGCAGCTTAGGACTAGCCAACGAGCAGTACTTC. The full variable domain, with the rest looked up from reference TRBV11-3 and TRBJ2-7, is EAGVVQSPRYKIIEKKQPVAFWCNPISGHNTLYWYLQNLGQGPELLIRYENEEAVDDSQLPKDRFSAERLKGVDSTLKIQPAELGDSAVYLCASSLGLANEQYFGPGTRLTVT.

In this sample, this clone turned up once. The V call is TRBV27, the J call TRBJ2-7, with 8 bases lining up with TRBD1. The J segment lost 2 bases and the V segment lost 2 bases, leaving 5 bases of the junction unmatched. The CDR3 is 15 amino acids. Per germline, CDR1 MNHEY and CDR2 SMNVEV (reference sequence). CDR3: CASSLETGVTYEQYF. The CDR3 DNA sequence: TGTGCCAGCAGTTTAGAGACAGGGGTAACCTACGAGCAGTACTTC.

CDR3 coding DNA: TGTGCCAGCAGCGTAGATCTAGTAGGCTACGAGCAGTACTTC. The encoded protein is CASSVDLVGYEQYF. The chain recombines TRBV9 with TRBJ2-7; D is unclear. This CDR3 comprises 14 residues. V was shortened by 0 bases and J by 3 bases, with 10 bases between the two germline ends. Germline loops: CDR1 SGDLS, CDR2 YYNGEE. Together with reference TRBV9 and TRBJ2-7, the CDR3 gives the full variable domain: DSGVTQTPKHLITATGQRVTLRCSPRSGDLSVYWYQQSLDQGLQFLIQYYNGEERAKGNILERFSAQQFPDLHSELNLSSLELGDSALYFCASSVDLVGYEQYFGPGTRLTVT.

The chain has TRBV11-2 and TRBJ2-7; possibly TRBD1 for D (6 bases). This CDR3 is built from 16 residues. The germline V and J ends were trimmed by 4 bases and 0 bases, with 16 bases remaining between them. Germline values: CDR1 SGHAT, CDR2 FQNNGV. The CDR3 is CASSSPDSLSSYEQYF. The CDR3 coding sequence is TGTGCCAGCAGCTCCCCGGACAGCCTCAGCTCCTACGAGCAGTACTTC.

V usage is TRBV25-1 and J usage is TRBJ2-2; TRBD2 aligns across 11 bases. V was pared by 3 bases and J by 2 bases, with 8 bases of the junction left unmatched. This CDR3 has 18 amino acids. Germline-derived CDR1 and CDR2 are MGHDK and SYGVNS. CDR3 sequence reads: CASSDRLAGTYNTGELFF. The CDR3 nucleotides are TGTGCCAGCAGTGACCGACTAGCGGGGACCTATAACACCGGGGAGCTGTTTTTT.

The chain has TRBV9 and TRBJ1-2, with D possibly matching TRBD1 (6 bases). The CDR3 extends over 17 amino acids. Trimming removed 3 bases from V and 1 base from J, with 19 bases in between. Germline-derived CDR1 and CDR2 are SGDLS and YYNGEE. CDR3 in DNA: TGTGCCAGCAGCGGGAACAGGGAATATGGAATTAACTATGGCTACACCTTC. Amino acids: CASSGNREYGINYGYTF. Full variable domain (rest looked up from reference TRBV9 and TRBJ1-2): DSGVTQTPKHLITATGQRVTLRCSPRSGDLSVYWYQQSLDQGLQFLIQYYNGEERAKGNILERFSAQQFPDLHSELNLSSLELGDSALYFCASSGNREYGINYGYTFGSGTRLTVV.

V usage is TRBV7-9 and J usage is TRBJ2-7; 7 nucleotides line up with TRBD2. The CDR3 totals 14 residues. V trimming: 5 bases; J trimming: 2 bases; junction bases outside the gene matches: 6. CDR1 and CDR2 (germline): SEHNR, FQNEAQ (reference sequence). CDR3: CASSSGTVAYEQYF. The DNA for the CDR3 is TGTGCCAGCAGCAGCGGGACGGTTGCCTACGAGCAGTACTTC.

V usage is TRBV2 and J usage is TRBJ1-1; D might be TRBD1 (5 bases). This CDR3 comprises 11 residues. Looked up from germline, CDR1 is SNHLY and CDR2 is FYNNEI. The V end lost 6 bases, the J end lost 6 bases, and 8 bases lay between the germline ends. In DNA, the CDR3 is TGTGCCAGCAGCACGGGGGCTGAAGCTTTCTTT. Residues: CASSTGAEAFF.

The chain couples TRBV28 to TRBJ2-6; no definite D call. CDR3 length equals 16 residues. Germline CDR1 MDHEN, CDR2 SYDVKM. V was cut by 7 bases and J by 1 base, with 14 bases left in between. CDR3 DNA sequence: TGTGCCAGCACCAACCCCCGGGTATCTGGGGCCAACGTCCTGACTTTC. Translated, it gives CASTNPRVSGANVLTF.

V and J are TRBV29-1 and TRBJ2-1; the match to TRBD1 covers 9 bases. Germline assignment: CDR1 SQVTM and CDR2 ANQGSEA. This CDR3 region has 15 residues. The trim removed 7 bases at V and 5 bases at J, leaving 12 bases unmatched. The CDR3 DNA reads TGCAGCGGTTGTGTCGGACAGGGGTTCAACAATGAGCAGTTCTTC. The encoded protein is CSGCVGQGFNNEQFF.

V is TRBV27 and J is TRBJ1-4; possible D gene TRBD1, 6 bases. V lost 5 bases to trimming and J lost 8 bases, with 18 bases between them. CDR3 length equals 15 residues. Germline V gene sequence: CDR1 MNHEY, CDR2 SMNVEV (reference sequence). In nucleotides, the CDR3 is TGTGCCAGCAGTCTCGCCGGGATCCAGGGGGAAAAACTGTTTTTT. It codes for CASSLAGIQGEKLFF.

This chain connects TRBV30 to TRBJ2-7; the D call may be TRBD1 or TRBD2 (5 bases each). This CDR3 is built from 12 residues. Germline assignment: CDR1 GTSNPN and CDR2 SVGIG (reference sequence). Between the trimmed V and J ends, which lost 3 bases and 6 bases, there was a span of 12 bases. Here the CDR3 DNA reads TGTGCCTGGAGAGGTTCGGGACCCGAGCAGTACTTC. Its protein is CAWRGSGPEQYF.

V is TRBV4-1 and J is TRBJ2-7, with D maybe TRBD1 (5 bases). There are 14 residues in the CDR3. Per the germline V gene, CDR1 is MGHRA and CDR2 is YSYEKL. Trimming shortened V by 2 bases and J by 3 bases, and 11 bases separated the two germline ends. The CDR3 DNA is TGCGCCAGCAGCCAATTCACCGACAGCTACGAGCAGTACTTC. This translates into CASSQFTDSYEQYF.

A word on this clone: This CDR3 is also generated by other DNA sequences in the sample. The CDR3 nucleotides are TGTGCCAGCAGTTTGGCGGGATCAACAGATACGCAGTATTTT. It specifies CASSLAGSTDTQYF. This rearrangement joins TRBV28 to TRBJ2-3; D perhaps matches TRBD2 (6 bases). V dropped 3 bases and J dropped 3 bases, with 10 bases sitting between them. Looked up from germline, CDR1 is MDHEN and CDR2 is SYDVKM. This CDR3 contains 14 residues.

This chain links TRBV4-1 with TRBJ2-2; 7 bases fit TRBD2. V was clipped by 3 bases and J by 2 bases; unmatched bases: 6. The CDR3 sequence is 16 residues long. CDR1 is MGHRA and CDR2 is YSYEKL in the germline V gene. CDR3 sequence: CASSHPSGINTGELFF. The DNA for the CDR3 is TGCGCCAGCAGCCATCCGAGCGGGATTAACACCGGGGAGCTGTTTTTT.

This clone occurred once. The chain combines TRBV9 with TRBJ2-7; 11 bases align to TRBD2. CDR3 length equals 16 residues. With V trimmed by 0 bases and J by 3 bases, 5 bases remained unmatched. Germline-derived CDR1 and CDR2 are SGDLS and YYNGEE. CDR3 sequence (DNA): TGTGCCAGCAGCGTAGGTGGGACTAGCGGATACTACGAGCAGTACTTC. Amino acids: CASSVGGTSGYYEQYF. Combining the CDR3 with reference TRBV9 and TRBJ2-7 gives the whole variable domain DSGVTQTPKHLITATGQRVTLRCSPRSGDLSVYWYQQSLDQGLQFLIQYYNGEERAKGNILERFSAQQFPDLHSELNLSSLELGDSALYFCASSVGGTSGYYEQYFGPGTRLTVT.

The chain couples TRBV6-1 to TRBJ2-1; tentatively, D is TRBD2 (6 bases). Trimming stripped 4 bases from V and 3 bases from J, with 19 bases between. The germline CDR1 and CDR2 sequences are MNHNS and SASEGT. This CDR3 contains 17 residues. Here the CDR3 DNA reads TGTGCCAGCAGTGTACCCCCCGGGCGGGACCTCTACAATGAGCAGTTCTTC. Translated: CASSVPPGRDLYNEQFF.

V usage is TRBV7-9 and J usage is TRBJ2-1; D remains unclear. Germline V gene data show CDR1 as SEHNR and CDR2 as FQNEAQ (reference sequence). The CDR3 length is 11 residues. With 3 bases removed from V and 7 bases from J, the gap between germline ends came to 4 bases. CDR3 coding DNA: TGTGCCAGCAGCTTCATGAATGAGCAGTTCTTC. This codes for CASSFMNEQFF.

This chain links TRBV15 with TRBJ1-5; D unclear. The CDR3 runs to 14 residues. Germline V gene data show CDR1 as LNHNV and CDR2 as YYDKDF (reference sequence). V lost 7 bases and J lost 2, with 12 bases in between. DNA of the CDR3: TGTGCCACCACCCCGGGAGGGCGCAATCAGCCCCAGCATTTT. Its translation: CATTPGGRNQPQHF.

The V gene is TRBV11-2, the J gene TRBJ2-5; 8 nucleotides agree with TRBD1. CDR1 and CDR2 from the germline V gene are SGHAT and FQNNGV. The CDR3 totals 13 residues. Losses at the gene ends were 7 bases for V and 4 bases for J; bases not matched to a gene: 5. CDR3 sequence: CASTGGWIETQYF. The CDR3 nucleotides read TGTGCCAGCACAGGGGGCTGGATAGAGACCCAGTACTTC. The variable domain in full, with the rest retrieved from reference TRBV11-2 and TRBJ2-5, is EAGVAQSPRYKIIEKRQSVAFWCNPISGHATLYWYQQILGQGPKLLIQFQNNGVVDDSQLPKDRFSAERLKGVDSTLKIQPAKLEDSAVYLCASTGGWIETQYFGPGTRLLVL.

On this clone itself: At the DNA level, this CDR3 is encoded by other sequences in the same sample as well. The chain uses TRBV9 and TRBJ2-7; 7 bases agree with TRBD1. This CDR3 contains 13 residues. Germline values: CDR1 SGDLS, CDR2 YYNGEE. V lost 0 bases, J lost 5 bases, and 2 bases stayed unmatched. CDR3 protein: CASSVGGGHEQYF. The CDR3 DNA reads as TGTGCCAGCAGCGTAGGAGGGGGCCACGAGCAGTACTTC. The complete variable domain, with remaining parts taken from reference TRBV9 and TRBJ2-7, reads DSGVTQTPKHLITATGQRVTLRCSPRSGDLSVYWYQQSLDQGLQFLIQYYNGEERAKGNILERFSAQQFPDLHSELNLSSLELGDSALYFCASSVGGGHEQYFGPGTRLTVT.